The rows below give T cell receptor beta chains drawn from one sample of a study of shared T cell receptors in the human thymus. The assay was immunoSEQ multiplex PCR, and TCRdb's table has in-frame clones only and misses some. The sample has hundreds of thousands of clones; 85% to 95% are singletons. The specimen was thymocytes. The receptors stem from a human donor. Each CDR3 is given with its conserved first and last residue. Fields, in order: J gene, V gene, clone size, D gene, CDR3 protein, CDR3 DNA. The D gene is left open where the match is weak. Clone size is shown for a subset of rows, as once, few, many or a class of expanded clone.

j_gene: TRBJ2-7
v_gene: TRBV28
abundance: -
d_gene: -
CDR3aa: CASSPFDQGGWEQYF
CDR3nt: TGTGCCAGCAGCCCCTTCGACCAGGGCGGTTGGGAGCAGTACTTC

j_gene: TRBJ2-4
v_gene: TRBV10-3
abundance: -
d_gene: -
CDR3aa: CAISDPSELQGSGGPIQYF
CDR3nt: TGTGCCATCAGTGACCCTTCAGAATTACAGGGTTCTGGCGGCCCCATTCAGTACTTC

j_gene: TRBJ1-2
v_gene: TRBV7-2
abundance: -
d_gene: -
CDR3aa: CASSLTQGYGYTF
CDR3nt: TGTGCCAGCAGCTTAACACAGGGCTATGGCTACACCTTC

j_gene: TRBJ2-7
v_gene: TRBV27
abundance: -
d_gene: TRBD1
CDR3aa: CASSPRDRGLWEQYF
CDR3nt: TGTGCCAGCAGCCCCCGGGACAGGGGGCTTTGGGAGCAGTACTTC

j_gene: TRBJ2-1
v_gene: TRBV5-1
abundance: -
d_gene: -
CDR3aa: CASSLERGGPETYNEQFF
CDR3nt: TGCGCCAGCAGCTTGGAAAGGGGGGGGCCGGAGACCTACAATGAGCAGTTCTTC

j_gene: TRBJ1-2
v_gene: TRBV27
abundance: -
d_gene: -
CDR3aa: CASSLSGRAGYTF
CDR3nt: TGTGCCAGCAGTTTATCGGGTCGTGCTGGCTACACCTTC

j_gene: TRBJ1-5
v_gene: TRBV30
abundance: -
d_gene: TRBD1
CDR3aa: CAWSRGTGDSNQPQHF
CDR3nt: TGTGCCTGGAGTAGGGGGACAGGGGATAGCAATCAGCCCCAGCATTTT

j_gene: TRBJ2-3
v_gene: TRBV6-1
abundance: -
d_gene: TRBD1
CDR3aa: CASRVTGAGTDTQYF
CDR3nt: TGTGCCAGCAGGGTTACAGGGGCGGGCACAGATACGCAGTATTTT

j_gene: TRBJ2-1
v_gene: TRBV10-2
abundance: -
d_gene: -
CDR3aa: CASELRTGTLYNEQFF
CDR3nt: TGCGCCAGTGAACTTCGGACGGGCACCCTGTACAATGAGCAGTTCTTC

j_gene: TRBJ2-3
v_gene: TRBV5-4
abundance: once
d_gene: TRBD2
CDR3aa: CASSARKLAGATIGDTQYF
CDR3nt: TGTGCCAGCAGCGCGCGGAAGTTAGCGGGAGCGACTATTGGGGATACGCAGTATTTT

j_gene: TRBJ1-1
v_gene: TRBV11-3
abundance: -
d_gene: -
CDR3aa: CASSFGNTEAFF
CDR3nt: TGTGCCAGCAGCTTTGGGAACACTGAAGCTTTCTTT

j_gene: TRBJ1-2
v_gene: TRBV5-4
abundance: -
d_gene: -
CDR3aa: CASNVPDGTDYGYTF
CDR3nt: TGTGCCAGCAACGTTCCGGACGGGACTGACTATGGCTACACCTTC

j_gene: TRBJ1-6
v_gene: TRBV7-9
abundance: -
d_gene: -
CDR3aa: CASSPHRVRNSPLHF
CDR3nt: TGTGCCAGCAGCCCACACAGGGTCCGGAATTCACCCCTCCACTTT

j_gene: TRBJ2-3
v_gene: TRBV27
abundance: -
d_gene: TRBD2
CDR3aa: CASSLINLAGGSTDTQYF
CDR3nt: TGTGCCAGCAGTTTAATCAACCTAGCGGGAGGTAGCACAGATACGCAGTATTTT

j_gene: TRBJ2-1
v_gene: TRBV6-5
abundance: -
d_gene: TRBD2
CDR3aa: CASSSLGLAGGGEQFF
CDR3nt: TGTGCCAGCAGTTCCCTAGGACTAGCGGGAGGGGGTGAGCAGTTCTTC